A single sample is the source of the 12 T cell receptor beta chains below, sequenced in a study of beta chain features in type 1 diabetes. Study results and limitations: For Type 1 diabetes patients, all four CD4+ subsets carried TCRB CDR3s that were moderately but significantly shorter.

These TCRs are of unknown antigen specificity. cDNA synthesis used the whole RNA isolate, giving expressed TCRB sequences. Libraries were prepared by immunoSEQ multiplex PCR; TCRdb keeps only in-frame clonotypes and omits some of them. This table holds 350,000 to 450,000 clones, over 9.5% found once. Sequenced material: naive CD4+ T cells from blood. The receptors stem from a woman aged 18-29 years with type 1 diabetes.

V and J are TRBV6-5 and TRBJ2-3; a possible D gene is TRBD2 (5 bases). V was cut by 6 bases and J by 0 bases, with 13 bases left in between. In germline, CDR1 is MNHEY, CDR2 SVGAGI. The CDR3 extends over 15 amino acids. CDR3 in DNA: TGTGCCAGCAGCCCCAACGACTATAGCACAGATACGCAGTATTTT. Its translation: CASSPNDYSTDTQYF.

The J gene is TRBJ2-7, the V gene TRBV5-6, with D possibly being TRBD1 (6 bases). The V gene lost 0 bases and the J gene lost 0 bases, with 16 bases spanning the gap. From germline, CDR1 is SGHDT and CDR2 YYEEEE. The CDR3 loop spans 17 amino acids. As DNA, the CDR3 is TGTGCCAGCAGCTTGGAGGTCTCTGACAGGATCTCCTACGAGCAGTACTTC. Translating it yields CASSLEVSDRISYEQYF. The full variable domain, its missing parts supplied by reference TRBV5-6 and TRBJ2-7, is DAGVTQSPTHLIKTRGQQVTLRCSPKSGHDTVSWYQQALGQGPQFIFQYYEEEERQRGNFPDRFSGHQFPNYSSELNVNALLLGDSALYLCASSLEVSDRISYEQYFGPGTRLTVT.

J is TRBJ2-1 and V is TRBV5-1, with 9 bases identical to TRBD2. Losses at the gene ends were 0 bases for V and 8 bases for J; bases not matched to a gene: 6. Germline V gene lookup returns CDR1 SGHRS and CDR2 YFSETQ. CDR3 length: 15 amino acids. The CDR3 DNA is TGCGCCAGCAGCTTGGTCCTAGCGGGGCGGGATGAGCAGTTCTTC. Its translation is CASSLVLAGRDEQFF.

This clone was counted between two and nine times. The chain employs TRBV10-3 and TRBJ1-5, with D maybe TRBD1 (5 bases). V lost 2 bases, J lost 7 bases, and 15 bases lay in between. This CDR3 has 15 amino acids. The V gene's germline CDR1 is ENHRY and CDR2 SYGVKD. The CDR3 sequence is CAISERGLPGQPQHF. The CDR3 DNA reads as TGTGCCATCAGTGAGCGGGGACTCCCAGGGCAGCCCCAGCATTTT.

V is TRBV5-4 and J is TRBJ2-3; TRBD2 might be the D (6 bases). Germline V gene lookup returns CDR1 SGHNT and CDR2 YYREEE (reference sequence). The ends were cut back, 4 bases at V and 4 bases at J, with 16 bases in the middle. CDR3 length equals 15 residues. CDR3: CASSPLSGTPDTQYF. Written as DNA, the CDR3 is TGTGCCAGCAGCCCGCTCTCCGGGACTCCAGATACGCAGTATTTT.

This clone has just a few counts. V and J are TRBV18 and TRBJ2-7, with D maybe TRBD1 (6 bases). V dropped 2 bases and J dropped 4 bases, with 12 bases sitting between them. The CDR3 consists of 14 residues. From germline, CDR1 is KGHSH and CDR2 LQKENI. Here the CDR3 reads CASSPTVGQYEQYF. The CDR3 nucleotides are TGTGCCAGCTCACCAACGGTTGGACAGTACGAGCAGTACTTC.

The chain combines TRBV7-2 with TRBJ2-7; no clear D gene. Germline V gene lookup returns CDR1 SGHTA and CDR2 FQGNSA. The CDR3 covers 15 residues. The V and J ends lost 4 bases and 0 bases respectively, with 13 bases between them. CDR3 loop: CASSSQQILSYEQYF. The CDR3 DNA follows: TGTGCCAGCAGCTCCCAACAGATCCTCTCCTACGAGCAGTACTTC.

V and J are TRBV5-1 and TRBJ1-4; unclear D gene. V was trimmed by 5 bases and J by 4 bases, leaving 12 bases between them. Germline V lookup: CDR1 SGHRS, CDR2 YFSETQ. The CDR3 runs to 14 residues. The CDR3 DNA reads as TGCGCCAGCAGGTCTTCATGGAGTAATGAAAAACTGTTTTTT. This sequence encodes CASRSSWSNEKLFF.

This rearrangement joins TRBV7-8 to TRBJ1-5; TRBD1 is a possible D gene (5 bases). The CDR3 loop spans 14 amino acids. The V and J ends lost 3 bases and 5 bases respectively, with 11 bases between them. Looked up from germline, CDR1 is SGHVS and CDR2 is FQNEAQ. CDR3 coding DNA: TGTGCCAGCAGCTTGTCAGGGATCGATCAGCCCCAGCATTTT. Its protein product is CASSLSGIDQPQHF.

This clone was seen more than once but under ten times. The chain recombines TRBV7-2 with TRBJ2-5; D is ambiguous. Germline V gives CDR1 SGHTA, CDR2 FQGNSA. The CDR3 is 14 amino acids. V lost 0 bases, J lost 1 base, and 6 bases lay in between. The CDR3 bases are TGTGCCAGCAGCTTAGCGTACTTCCAAGAGACCCAGTACTTC. The encoded protein is CASSLAYFQETQYF. Drawing the rest from reference TRBV7-2 and TRBJ2-5, the complete variable domain is GAGVSQSPSNKVTEKGKDVELRCDPISGHTALYWYRQSLGQGLEFLIYFQGNSAPDKSGLPSDRFSAERTGGSVSTLTIQRTQQEDSAVYLCASSLAYFQETQYFGPGTRLLVL.

In this sample, this clone turned up a few times. The chain combines TRBV11-2 with TRBJ2-2; D is possibly TRBD2 (5 bases). The CDR3 loop spans 17 amino acids. Germline assignment: CDR1 SGHAT and CDR2 FQNNGV. Trimming cost V 5 bases and J 5 bases, with 21 bases left between them. The CDR3 sequence is CASSPRLASPRTGELFF. The CDR3 nucleotides are TGTGCCAGCAGCCCCCGGCTAGCCAGCCCTAGGACCGGGGAGCTGTTTTTT.

This chain links TRBV11-2 with TRBJ2-1; 11 positions match TRBD2. The CDR3 sequence is 16 residues long. The germline gives CDR1 SGHAT, CDR2 FQNNGV. V gave up 2 bases and J gave up 10 bases; unmatched junction bases: 10. CDR3 sequence (DNA): TGTGCCAGCAGCTTATCGGTGTTAGCGGGGGGGCGGGAGCAGTTCTTC. This encodes CASSLSVLAGGREQFF.